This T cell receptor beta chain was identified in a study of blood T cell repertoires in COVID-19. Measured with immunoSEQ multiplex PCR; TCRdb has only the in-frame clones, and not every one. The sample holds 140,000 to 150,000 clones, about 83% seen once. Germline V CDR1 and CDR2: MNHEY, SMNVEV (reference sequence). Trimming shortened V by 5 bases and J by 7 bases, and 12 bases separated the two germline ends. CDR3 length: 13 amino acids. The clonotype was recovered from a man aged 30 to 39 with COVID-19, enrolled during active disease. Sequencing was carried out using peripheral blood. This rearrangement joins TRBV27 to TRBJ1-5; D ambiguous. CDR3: CASSPWPGQPQHF. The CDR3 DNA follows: TGTGCCAGCAGTCCTTGGCCGGGGCAGCCCCAGCATTTT.